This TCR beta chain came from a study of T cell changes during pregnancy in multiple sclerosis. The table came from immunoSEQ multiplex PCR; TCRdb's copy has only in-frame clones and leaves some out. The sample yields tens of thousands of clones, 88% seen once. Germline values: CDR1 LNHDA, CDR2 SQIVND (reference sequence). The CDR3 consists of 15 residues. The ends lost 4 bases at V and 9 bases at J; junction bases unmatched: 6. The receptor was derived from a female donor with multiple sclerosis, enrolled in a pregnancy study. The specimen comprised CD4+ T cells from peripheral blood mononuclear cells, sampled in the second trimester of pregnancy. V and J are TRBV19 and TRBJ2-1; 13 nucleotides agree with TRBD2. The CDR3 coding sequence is TGTGCCAGTAGTAGTGCCGGGACTAGCGGGATTGAGCAGTTCTTC. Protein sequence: CASSSAGTSGIEQFF. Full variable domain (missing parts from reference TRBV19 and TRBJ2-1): DGGITQSPKYLFRKEGQNVTLSCEQNLNHDAMYWYRQDPGQGLRLIYYSQIVNDFQKGDIAEGYSVSREKKESFPLTVTSAQKNPTAFYLCASSSAGTSGIEQFFGPGTRLTVL.